This T cell receptor (beta chain) was sequenced for a study of T cell repertoires in cytomegalovirus infection. The CDR3 has 15 residues. With 8 bases removed from V and 5 bases from J, the gap between germline ends came to 20 bases. The germline gives CDR1 MNHGY, CDR2 SAAAGT. Each CDR3 protein gets one entry after TCRdb re-called the reads with MiXCR. The sample holds about 470,000 distinct CDR3 sequences, under 45% seen once. This clonotype showed up just once. The antigen remains unidentified. The sample in question was cultured PBMCs, obtained from culture after CMV antigen stimulation. This receptor was obtained from a human donor in good health (CMV status not recorded). Some clones in this sample may be carry-over from other donors' samples. The gene calls are TRBV6-8 and TRBJ2-3; TRBD2 might be the D (5 bases). The CDR3 bases are TGTGCCAGCGCCAACGTCGCGGGCTTAGGAGATACGCAGTATTTT. Its protein is CASANVAGLGDTQYF.